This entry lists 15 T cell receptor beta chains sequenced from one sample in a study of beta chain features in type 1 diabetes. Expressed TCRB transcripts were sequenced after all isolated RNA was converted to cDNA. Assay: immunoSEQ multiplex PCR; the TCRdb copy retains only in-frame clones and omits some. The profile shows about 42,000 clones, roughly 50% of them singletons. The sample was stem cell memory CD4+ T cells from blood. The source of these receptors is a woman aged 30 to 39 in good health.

This chain's CDR3 is CASVHPGLGAYEQYF. The CDR3 DNA sequence: TGTGCTAGTGTCCATCCGGGACTAGGGGCCTACGAGCAGTACTTC. The chain is built from TRBV12-5 and TRBJ2-7; TRBD2 aligns across 8 bases. Germline values: CDR1 LGHNT, CDR2 FRNRAP. The CDR3 contains 15 residues. The trim removed 7 bases at V and 2 bases at J, leaving 10 bases unmatched.

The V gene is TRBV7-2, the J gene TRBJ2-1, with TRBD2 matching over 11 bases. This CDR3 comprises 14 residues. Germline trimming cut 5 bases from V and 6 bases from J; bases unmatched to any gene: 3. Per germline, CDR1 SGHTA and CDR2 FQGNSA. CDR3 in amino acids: CASSTSGSGNEQFF. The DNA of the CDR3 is TGTGCCAGCAGCACTAGCGGGAGCGGCAATGAGCAGTTCTTC.

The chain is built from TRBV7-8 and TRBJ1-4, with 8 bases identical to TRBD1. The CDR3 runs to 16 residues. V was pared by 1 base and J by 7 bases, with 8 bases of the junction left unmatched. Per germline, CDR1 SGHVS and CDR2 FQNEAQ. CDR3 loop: CASSLDQGAWSEKLFF. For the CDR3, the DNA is TGTGCCAGCAGCTTAGACCAGGGGGCTTGGAGTGAAAAACTGTTTTTT.

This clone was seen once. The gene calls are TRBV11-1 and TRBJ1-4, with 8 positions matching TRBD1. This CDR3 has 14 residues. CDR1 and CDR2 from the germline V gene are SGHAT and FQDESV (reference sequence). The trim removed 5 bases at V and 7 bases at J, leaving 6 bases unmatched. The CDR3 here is CASSVGQGGEKLFF. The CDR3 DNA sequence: TGTGCCAGCAGCGTTGGACAGGGCGGTGAAAAACTGTTTTTT.

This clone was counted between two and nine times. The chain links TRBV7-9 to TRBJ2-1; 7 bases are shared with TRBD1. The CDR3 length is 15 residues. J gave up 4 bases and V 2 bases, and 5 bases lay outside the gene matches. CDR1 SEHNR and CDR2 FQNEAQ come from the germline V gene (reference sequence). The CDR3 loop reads CASSLRGQIYNEQFF. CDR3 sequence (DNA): TGTGCCAGCAGCTTAAGGGGACAGATTTACAATGAGCAGTTCTTC. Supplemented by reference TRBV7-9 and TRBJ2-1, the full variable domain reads DTGVSQNPRHKITKRGQNVTFRCDPISEHNRLYWYRQTLGQGPEFLTYFQNEAQLEKSRLLSDRFSAERPKGSFSTLEIQRTEQGDSAMYLCASSLRGQIYNEQFFGPGTRLTVL.

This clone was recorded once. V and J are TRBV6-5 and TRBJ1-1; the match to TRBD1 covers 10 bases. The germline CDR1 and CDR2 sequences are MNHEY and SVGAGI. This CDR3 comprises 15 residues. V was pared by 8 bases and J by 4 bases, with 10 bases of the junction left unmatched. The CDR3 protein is CASRTGGRRGTEAFF. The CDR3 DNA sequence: TGTGCCAGCCGGACAGGGGGGCGCCGCGGCACTGAAGCTTTCTTT.

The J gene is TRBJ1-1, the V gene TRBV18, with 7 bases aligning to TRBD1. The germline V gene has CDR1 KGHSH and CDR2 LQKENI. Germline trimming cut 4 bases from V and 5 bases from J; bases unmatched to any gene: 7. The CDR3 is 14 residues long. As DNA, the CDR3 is TGTGCCAGCTCACAACAGGGGAGGAGTACTGAAGCTTTCTTT. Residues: CASSQQGRSTEAFF.

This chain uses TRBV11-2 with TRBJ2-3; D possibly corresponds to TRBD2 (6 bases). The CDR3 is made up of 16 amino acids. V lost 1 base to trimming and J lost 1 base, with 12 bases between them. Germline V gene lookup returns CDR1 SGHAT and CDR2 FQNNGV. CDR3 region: CASSLAGGIGTDTQYF. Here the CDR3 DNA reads TGTGCCAGCAGCTTAGCGGGCGGGATCGGCACAGATACGCAGTATTTT. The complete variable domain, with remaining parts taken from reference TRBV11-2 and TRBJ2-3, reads EAGVAQSPRYKIIEKRQSVAFWCNPISGHATLYWYQQILGQGPKLLIQFQNNGVVDDSQLPKDRFSAERLKGVDSTLKIQPAKLEDSAVYLCASSLAGGIGTDTQYFGPGTRLTVL.

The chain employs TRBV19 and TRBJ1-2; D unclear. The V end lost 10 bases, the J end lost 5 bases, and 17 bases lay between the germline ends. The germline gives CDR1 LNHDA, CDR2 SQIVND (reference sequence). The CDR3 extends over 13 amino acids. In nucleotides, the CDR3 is TGTGCCACCCAAACCAGCCGGACTTATGGCTACACCTTC. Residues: CATQTSRTYGYTF.

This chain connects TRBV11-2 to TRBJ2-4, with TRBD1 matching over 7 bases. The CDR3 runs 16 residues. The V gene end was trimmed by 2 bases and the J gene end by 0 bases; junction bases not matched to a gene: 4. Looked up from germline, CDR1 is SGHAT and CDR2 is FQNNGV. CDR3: CASSLRTGTAKNIQYF. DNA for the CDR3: TGTGCCAGCAGCTTAAGGACAGGAACAGCCAAAAACATTCAGTACTTC. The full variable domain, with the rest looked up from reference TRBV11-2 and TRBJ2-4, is EAGVAQSPRYKIIEKRQSVAFWCNPISGHATLYWYQQILGQGPKLLIQFQNNGVVDDSQLPKDRFSAERLKGVDSTLKIQPAKLEDSAVYLCASSLRTGTAKNIQYFGAGTRLSVL.

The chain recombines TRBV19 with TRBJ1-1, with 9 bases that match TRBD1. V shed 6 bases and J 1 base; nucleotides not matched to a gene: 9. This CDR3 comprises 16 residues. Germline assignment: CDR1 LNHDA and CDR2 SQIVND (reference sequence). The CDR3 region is CASRSGTGRGNTEAFF. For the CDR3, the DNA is TGTGCCAGTAGATCCGGGACAGGGCGGGGGAACACTGAAGCTTTCTTT.

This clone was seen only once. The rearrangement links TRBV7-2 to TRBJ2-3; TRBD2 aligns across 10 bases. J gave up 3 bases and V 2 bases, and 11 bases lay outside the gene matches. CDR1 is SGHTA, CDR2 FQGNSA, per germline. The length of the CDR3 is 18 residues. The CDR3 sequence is CASSLRGASGSSTDTQYF. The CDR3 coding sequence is TGTGCCAGCAGCTTAAGGGGAGCTAGCGGGAGTTCGACAGATACGCAGTATTTT.

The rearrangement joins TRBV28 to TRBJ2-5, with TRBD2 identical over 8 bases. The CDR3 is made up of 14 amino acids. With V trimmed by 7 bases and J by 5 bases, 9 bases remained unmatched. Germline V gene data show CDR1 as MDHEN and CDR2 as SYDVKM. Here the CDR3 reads CASNHAGGGETQYF. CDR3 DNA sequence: TGTGCCAGCAATCATGCGGGGGGTGGCGAGACCCAGTACTTC.

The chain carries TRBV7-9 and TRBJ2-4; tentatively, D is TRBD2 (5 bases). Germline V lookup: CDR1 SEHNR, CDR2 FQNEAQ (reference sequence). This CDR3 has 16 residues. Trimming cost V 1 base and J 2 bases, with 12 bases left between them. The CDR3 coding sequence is TGTGCCAGCAGCTTAGATTTTTGGGAGACCAAAAACATTCAGTACTTC. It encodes CASSLDFWETKNIQYF. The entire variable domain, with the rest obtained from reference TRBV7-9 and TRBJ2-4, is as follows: DTGVSQNPRHKITKRGQNVTFRCDPISEHNRLYWYRQTLGQGPEFLTYFQNEAQLEKSRLLSDRFSAERPKGSFSTLEIQRTEQGDSAMYLCASSLDFWETKNIQYFGAGTRLSVL.

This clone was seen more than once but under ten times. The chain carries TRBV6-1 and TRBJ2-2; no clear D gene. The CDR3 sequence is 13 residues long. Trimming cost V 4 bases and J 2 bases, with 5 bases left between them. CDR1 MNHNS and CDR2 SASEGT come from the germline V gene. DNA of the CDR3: TGTGCCAGCAGTGCAATTAACACCGGGGAGCTGTTTTTT. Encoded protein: CASSAINTGELFF.